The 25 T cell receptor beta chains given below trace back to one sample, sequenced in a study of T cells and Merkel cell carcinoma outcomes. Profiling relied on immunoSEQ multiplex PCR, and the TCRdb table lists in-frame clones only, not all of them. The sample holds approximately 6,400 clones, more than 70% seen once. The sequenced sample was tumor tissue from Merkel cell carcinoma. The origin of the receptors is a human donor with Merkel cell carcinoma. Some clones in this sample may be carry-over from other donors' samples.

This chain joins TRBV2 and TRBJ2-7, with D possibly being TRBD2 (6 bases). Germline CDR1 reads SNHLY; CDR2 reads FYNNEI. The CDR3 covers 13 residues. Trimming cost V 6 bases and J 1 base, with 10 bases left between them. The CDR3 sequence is CASRMDYSYEQYF. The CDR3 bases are TGTGCCAGCAGGATGGACTATTCCTACGAGCAGTACTTC.

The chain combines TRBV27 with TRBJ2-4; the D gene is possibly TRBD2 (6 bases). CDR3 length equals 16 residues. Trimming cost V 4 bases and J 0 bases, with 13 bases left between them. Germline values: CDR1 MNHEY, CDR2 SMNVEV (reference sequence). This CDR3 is CASSSRDLLAKNIQYF. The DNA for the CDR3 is TGTGCCAGCAGTTCCAGGGACTTACTAGCCAAAAACATTCAGTACTTC.

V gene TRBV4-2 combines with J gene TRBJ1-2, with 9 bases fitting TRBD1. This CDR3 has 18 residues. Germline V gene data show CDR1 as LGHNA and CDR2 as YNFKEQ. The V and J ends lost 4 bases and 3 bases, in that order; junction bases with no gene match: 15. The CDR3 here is CASSPLPSRRDRDYGYTF. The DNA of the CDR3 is TGTGCCAGCAGCCCTCTCCCCTCGCGACGGGACAGGGACTATGGCTACACCTTC.

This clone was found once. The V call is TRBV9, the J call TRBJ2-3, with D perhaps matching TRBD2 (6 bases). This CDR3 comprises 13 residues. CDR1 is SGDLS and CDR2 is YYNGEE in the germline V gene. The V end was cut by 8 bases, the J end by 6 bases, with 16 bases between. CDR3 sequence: CASNREKGDTQYF. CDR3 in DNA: TGTGCCAGTAACCGGGAGAAGGGGGATACGCAGTATTTT.

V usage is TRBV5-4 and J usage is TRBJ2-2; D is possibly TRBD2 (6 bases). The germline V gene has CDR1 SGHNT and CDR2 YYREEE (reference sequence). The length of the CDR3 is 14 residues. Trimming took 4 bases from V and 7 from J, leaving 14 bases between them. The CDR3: CASSHRLDGGELFF. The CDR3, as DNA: TGTGCCAGCAGCCACCGACTAGACGGCGGGGAGCTGTTTTTT.

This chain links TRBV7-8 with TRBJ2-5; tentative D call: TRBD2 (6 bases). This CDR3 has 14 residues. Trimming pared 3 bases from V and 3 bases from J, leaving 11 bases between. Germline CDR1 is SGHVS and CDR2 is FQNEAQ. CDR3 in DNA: TGTGCCAGCAGCTTGACTCAGCGGGAAGAGACCCAGTACTTC. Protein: CASSLTQREETQYF.

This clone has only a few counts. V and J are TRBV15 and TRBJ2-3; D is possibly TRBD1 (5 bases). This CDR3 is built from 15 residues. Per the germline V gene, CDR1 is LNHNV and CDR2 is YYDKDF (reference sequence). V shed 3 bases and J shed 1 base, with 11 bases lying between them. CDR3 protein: CATSSQGRGTDTQYF. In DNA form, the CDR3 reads TGTGCCACCAGCAGCCAGGGTCGAGGCACAGATACGCAGTATTTT.

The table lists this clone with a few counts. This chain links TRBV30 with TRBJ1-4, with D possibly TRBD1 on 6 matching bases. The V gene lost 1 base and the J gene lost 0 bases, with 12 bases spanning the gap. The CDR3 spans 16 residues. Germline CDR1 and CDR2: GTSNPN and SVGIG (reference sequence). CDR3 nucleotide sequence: TGTGCCTGGAGTGAGGGGGGCAGCGCAACTAATGAAAAACTGTTTTTT. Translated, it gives CAWSEGGSATNEKLFF.

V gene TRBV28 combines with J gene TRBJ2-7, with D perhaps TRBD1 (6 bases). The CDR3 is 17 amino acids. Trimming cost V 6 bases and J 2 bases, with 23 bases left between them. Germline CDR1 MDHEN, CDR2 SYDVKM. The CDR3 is CASSPRGTQILPYEQYF. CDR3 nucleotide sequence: TGTGCCAGCAGCCCTAGGGGGACCCAAATTTTGCCCTACGAGCAGTACTTC.

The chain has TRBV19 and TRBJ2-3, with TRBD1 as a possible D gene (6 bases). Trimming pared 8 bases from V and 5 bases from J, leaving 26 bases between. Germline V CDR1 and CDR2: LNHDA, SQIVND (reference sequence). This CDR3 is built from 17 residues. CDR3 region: CASSLLRGGVGRDTQYF. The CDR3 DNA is TGTGCCAGTTCCCTGCTCAGAGGGGGTGTTGGGAGAGATACGCAGTATTTT.

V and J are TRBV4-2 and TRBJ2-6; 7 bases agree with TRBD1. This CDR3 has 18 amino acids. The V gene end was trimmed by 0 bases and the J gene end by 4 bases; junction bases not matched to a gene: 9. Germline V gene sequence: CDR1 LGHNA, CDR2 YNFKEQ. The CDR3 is CASSQEPTGNPGANVLTF. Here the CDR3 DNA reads TGTGCCAGCAGCCAAGAGCCGACAGGGAACCCCGGGGCCAACGTCCTGACTTTC.

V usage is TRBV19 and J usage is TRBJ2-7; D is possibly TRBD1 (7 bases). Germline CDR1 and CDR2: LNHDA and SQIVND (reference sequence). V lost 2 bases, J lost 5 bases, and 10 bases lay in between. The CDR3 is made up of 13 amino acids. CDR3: CASSIRRGDEQYF. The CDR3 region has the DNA TGTGCCAGTAGTATACGCAGGGGGGACGAGCAGTACTTC.

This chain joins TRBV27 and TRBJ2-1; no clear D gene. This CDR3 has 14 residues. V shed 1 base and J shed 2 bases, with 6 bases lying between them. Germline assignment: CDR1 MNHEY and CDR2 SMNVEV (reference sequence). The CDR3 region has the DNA TGTGCCAGCAGTTTATTGCACCCCTACAATGAGCAGTTCTTC. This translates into CASSLLHPYNEQFF.

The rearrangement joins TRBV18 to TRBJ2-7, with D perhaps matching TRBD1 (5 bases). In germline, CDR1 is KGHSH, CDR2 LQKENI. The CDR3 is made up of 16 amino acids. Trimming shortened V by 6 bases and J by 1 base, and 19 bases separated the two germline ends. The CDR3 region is CASSIAQGWGSYEQYF. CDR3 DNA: TGTGCCAGCTCTATAGCTCAGGGCTGGGGATCCTACGAGCAGTACTTC.

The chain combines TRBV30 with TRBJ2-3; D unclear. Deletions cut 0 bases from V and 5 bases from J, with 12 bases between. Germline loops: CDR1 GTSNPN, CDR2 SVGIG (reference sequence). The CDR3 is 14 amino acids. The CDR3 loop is CAWSVRPSQDTQYF. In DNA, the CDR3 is TGTGCCTGGAGTGTACGCCCCAGCCAAGATACGCAGTATTTT.

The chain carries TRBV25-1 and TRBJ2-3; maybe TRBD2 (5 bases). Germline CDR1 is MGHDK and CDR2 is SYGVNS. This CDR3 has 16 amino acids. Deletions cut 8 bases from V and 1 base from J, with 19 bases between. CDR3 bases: TGTGCCAGCGGAGGATCCAGCGAGAGAGGCACAGATACGCAGTATTTT. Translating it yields CASGGSSERGTDTQYF.

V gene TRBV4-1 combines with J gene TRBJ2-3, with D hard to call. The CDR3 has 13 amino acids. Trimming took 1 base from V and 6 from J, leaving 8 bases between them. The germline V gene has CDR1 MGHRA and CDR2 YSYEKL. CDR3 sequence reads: CASSQATRDTQYF. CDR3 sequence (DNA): TGCGCCAGCAGCCAAGCGACGAGGGATACGCAGTATTTT.

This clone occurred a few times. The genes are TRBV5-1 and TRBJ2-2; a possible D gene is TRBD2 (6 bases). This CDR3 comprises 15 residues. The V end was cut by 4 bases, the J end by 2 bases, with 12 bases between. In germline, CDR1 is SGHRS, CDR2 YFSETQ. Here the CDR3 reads CASSRGGLNTGELFF. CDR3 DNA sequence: TGCGCCAGCAGCCGCGGAGGGCTAAACACCGGGGAGCTGTTTTTT. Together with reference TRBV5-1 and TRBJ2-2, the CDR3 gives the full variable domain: KAGVTQTPRYLIKTRGQQVTLSCSPISGHRSVSWYQQTPGQGLQFLFEYFSETQRNKGNFPGRFSGRQFSNSRSEMNVSTLELGDSALYLCASSRGGLNTGELFFGEGSRLTVL.

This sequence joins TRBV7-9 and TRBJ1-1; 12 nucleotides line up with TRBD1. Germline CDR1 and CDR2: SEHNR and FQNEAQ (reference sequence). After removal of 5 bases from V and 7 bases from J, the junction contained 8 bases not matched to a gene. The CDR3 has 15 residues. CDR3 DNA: TGTGCCAGCAGCCCACCAGGGACAGGGGGCTTTGAAGCTTTCTTT. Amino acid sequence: CASSPPGTGGFEAFF.

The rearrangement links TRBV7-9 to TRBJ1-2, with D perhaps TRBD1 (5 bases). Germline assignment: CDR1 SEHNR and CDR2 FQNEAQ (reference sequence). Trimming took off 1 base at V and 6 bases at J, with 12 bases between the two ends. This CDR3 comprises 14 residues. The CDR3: CASSLDERGNGYTF. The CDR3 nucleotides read TGTGCCAGCAGCTTAGACGAAAGGGGTAATGGCTACACCTTC.

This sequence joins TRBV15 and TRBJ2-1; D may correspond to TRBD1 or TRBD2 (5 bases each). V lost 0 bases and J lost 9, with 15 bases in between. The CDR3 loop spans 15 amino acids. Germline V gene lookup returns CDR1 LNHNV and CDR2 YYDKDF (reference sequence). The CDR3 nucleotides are TGTGCCACCAGCAGAGATTATCAGGGAGCGGTTGAGCAGTTCTTC. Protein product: CATSRDYQGAVEQFF.

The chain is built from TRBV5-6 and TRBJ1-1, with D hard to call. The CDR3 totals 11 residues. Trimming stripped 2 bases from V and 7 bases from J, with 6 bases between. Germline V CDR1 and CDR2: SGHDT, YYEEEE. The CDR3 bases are TGTGCCAGCAGCTTCGGCAGTGAAGCTTTCTTT. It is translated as CASSFGSEAFF.

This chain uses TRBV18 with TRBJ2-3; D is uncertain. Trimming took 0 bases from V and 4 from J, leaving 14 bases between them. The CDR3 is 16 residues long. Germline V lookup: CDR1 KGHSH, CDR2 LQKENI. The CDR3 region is CASSPPWRIVADTQYF. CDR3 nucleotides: TGTGCCAGCTCACCACCGTGGAGAATCGTAGCAGATACGCAGTATTTT. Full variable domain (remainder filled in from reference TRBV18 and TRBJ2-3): NAGVMQNPRHLVRRRGQEARLRCSPMKGHSHVYWYRQLPEEGLKFMVYLQKENIIDESGMPKERFSAEFPKEGPSILRIQQVVRGDSAAYFCASSPPWRIVADTQYFGPGTRLTVL.

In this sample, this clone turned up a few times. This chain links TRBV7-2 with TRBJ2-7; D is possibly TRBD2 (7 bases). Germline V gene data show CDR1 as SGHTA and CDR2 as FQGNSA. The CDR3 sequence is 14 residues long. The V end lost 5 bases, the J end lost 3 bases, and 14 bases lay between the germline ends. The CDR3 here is CASSVGRGVYEQYF. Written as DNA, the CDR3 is TGTGCCAGCAGCGTGGGGAGGGGGGTCTACGAGCAGTACTTC.

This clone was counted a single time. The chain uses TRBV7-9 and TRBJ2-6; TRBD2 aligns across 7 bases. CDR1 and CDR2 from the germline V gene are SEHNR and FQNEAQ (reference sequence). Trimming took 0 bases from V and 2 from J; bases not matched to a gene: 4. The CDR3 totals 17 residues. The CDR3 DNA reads TGTGCCAGCAGCTTAGCGGGAGGGGCACCTGGGGCCAACGTCCTGACTTTC. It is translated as CASSLAGGAPGANVLTF.